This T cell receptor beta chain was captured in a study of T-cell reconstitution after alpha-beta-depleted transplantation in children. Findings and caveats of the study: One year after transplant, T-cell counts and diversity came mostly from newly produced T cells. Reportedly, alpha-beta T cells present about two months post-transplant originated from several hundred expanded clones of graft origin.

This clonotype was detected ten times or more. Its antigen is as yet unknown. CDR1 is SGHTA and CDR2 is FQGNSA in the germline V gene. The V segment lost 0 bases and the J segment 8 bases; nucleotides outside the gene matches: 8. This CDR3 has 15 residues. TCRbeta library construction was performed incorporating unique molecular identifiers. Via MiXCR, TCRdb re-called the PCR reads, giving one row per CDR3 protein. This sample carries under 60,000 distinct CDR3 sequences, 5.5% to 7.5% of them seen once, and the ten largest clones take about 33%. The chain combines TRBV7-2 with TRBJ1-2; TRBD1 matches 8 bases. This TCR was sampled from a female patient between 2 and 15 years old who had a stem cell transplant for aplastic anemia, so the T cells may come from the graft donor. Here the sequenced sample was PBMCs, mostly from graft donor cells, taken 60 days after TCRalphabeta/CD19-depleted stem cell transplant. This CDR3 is CASSLARTGLAGYTF. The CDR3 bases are TGTGCCAGCAGCTTAGCGAGGACAGGGCTGGCGGGCTACACCTTC.